These T cell receptor beta chains were read from a single sample in a study of blood T cell repertoires in COVID-19. The protocol was immunoSEQ multiplex PCR, while the TCRdb copy is restricted to in-frame clones and leaves out a portion. The data contain around 270,000 clones, approximately 85% of them singletons. The sequencing sample was made of peripheral blood. The receptors were gathered from a human donor with COVID-19, enrolled during active disease. The donor label of this sample is uncertain. Both conserved end residues are part of each CDR3. The D gene is left open where the match is weak. Size is omitted from some rows. Given values are once, few, many or a class for expanded clones.

DNA: TGCGCCAGCAGCTTGGTTCTAGCGGGAGGATTAACCTACGAGCAGTACTTC; CDR3: CASSLVLAGGLTYEQYF; J: TRBJ2-7; size: -; V: TRBV5-1; D: TRBD2
DNA: TGTGCCAGCCAGCGTGTTAGTGGCTACACCTTC; CDR3: CASQRVSGYTF; J: TRBJ1-2; size: -; V: TRBV9; D: -
DNA: TGTGCCACCAGTGGCTTCCTAGCGGGAGACAATGGGGAGCTGTTTTTT; CDR3: CATSGFLAGDNGELFF; J: TRBJ2-2; size: -; V: TRBV24-1; D: TRBD2
DNA: TGTGCCACCAGCAGAGGTACCGCAGGGAAAGAGACCCAGTACTTC; CDR3: CATSRGTAGKETQYF; J: TRBJ2-5; size: -; V: TRBV15; D: -
DNA: TGCAGCGCCGCCGGGACTAGCGGGAGGGCGGCAGATACGCAGTATTTT; CDR3: CSAAGTSGRAADTQYF; J: TRBJ2-3; size: -; V: TRBV29-1; D: TRBD2
DNA: TGTGCCAGCAGCTTGGAACCGGGGAATGAAAAACTGTTTTTT; CDR3: CASSLEPGNEKLFF; J: TRBJ1-4; size: -; V: TRBV5-4; D: -
DNA: TGTGCCAGTAGTTTCCTAGGTAATGAGCAGTTCTTC; CDR3: CASSFLGNEQFF; J: TRBJ2-1; size: -; V: TRBV19; D: -
DNA: TGTGCCAGCAGCCCACAGGGGGATGGACAAGAGACCCAGTACTTC; CDR3: CASSPQGDGQETQYF; J: TRBJ2-5; size: -; V: TRBV5-6; D: TRBD1
DNA: TGTGCCAGCAGCCAGCCTCCGGACAACCGAGGTATCTATGGCTACACCTTC; CDR3: CASSQPPDNRGIYGYTF; J: TRBJ1-2; size: -; V: TRBV5-8; D: -
DNA: TGTGCCAGCAGCCGCGACAGGGGAAACTTGGATGGCTACACCTTC; CDR3: CASSRDRGNLDGYTF; J: TRBJ1-2; size: once; V: TRBV7-9; D: TRBD1
DNA: TGTGCCAGCAGCCGAACGGGTCGAACCTCGCCCCAGCATTTT; CDR3: CASSRTGRTSPQHF; J: TRBJ1-5; size: -; V: TRBV6-5; D: -
DNA: TGTGCCAGTAGTAACCGGAGGGGCTTGAGCAATCAGCCCCAGCATTTT; CDR3: CASSNRRGLSNQPQHF; J: TRBJ1-5; size: -; V: TRBV19; D: -
DNA: TGTGCCAGCAGCTTTCGCGGGGCTTCCTACGAGCAGTACTTC; CDR3: CASSFRGASYEQYF; J: TRBJ2-7; size: -; V: TRBV5-8; D: -
DNA: TGTGCCAGCAGCTTGCGCAGGGTGGGAAACACCATATATTTT; CDR3: CASSLRRVGNTIYF; J: TRBJ1-3; size: -; V: TRBV5-6; D: -
DNA: TGTGCCAGCAGCCAAGGGAGGGCCGGCAATGAGCAGTTCTTC; CDR3: CASSQGRAGNEQFF; J: TRBJ2-1; size: -; V: TRBV3-1/TRBV3-2; D: -
DNA: TGTGCCAGCAGTCCCCTCAGGGCCGGGGAGCTGTTTTTT; CDR3: CASSPLRAGELFF; J: TRBJ2-2; size: -; V: TRBV27; D: -
DNA: TGTGCCAGCAGCTTGAGGGGCAGGGTGGGGGAAAAACTGTTTTTT; CDR3: CASSLRGRVGEKLFF; J: TRBJ1-4; size: once; V: TRBV5-5; D: -
DNA: TGTGCCGCCCGGGGGGACAGGGGTGTCAATGAGCAGTTCTTC; CDR3: CAARGDRGVNEQFF; J: TRBJ2-1; size: -; V: TRBV10-3; D: TRBD1
DNA: TGTGCCAGCAGCATCACACAGGCCGGGGGAGGACTAGCGGGAGCTTACGAGCAGTACTTC; CDR3: CASSITQAGGGLAGAYEQYF; J: TRBJ2-7; size: -; V: TRBV7-6; D: TRBD2
DNA: TGCAGCGTTGAGGTCTCAGGGGGCAACACTGAAGCTTTCTTT; CDR3: CSVEVSGGNTEAFF; J: TRBJ1-1; size: -; V: TRBV29-1; D: TRBD1
DNA: TGTGCCAGCAGCTCAGCGGGGGCGAGCTCCTACAATGAGCAGTTCTTC; CDR3: CASSSAGASSYNEQFF; J: TRBJ2-1; size: -; V: TRBV28; D: TRBD2
DNA: TGTGCCAGTAGTATAGTAGGGACTAGCGGGGAAAATGAGCAGTTCTTC; CDR3: CASSIVGTSGENEQFF; J: TRBJ2-1; size: -; V: TRBV19; D: TRBD2
DNA: TGTGCCAGCAGTCTGCCACAGGGCAGGAGCAATCAGCCCCAGCATTTT; CDR3: CASSLPQGRSNQPQHF; J: TRBJ1-5; size: -; V: TRBV28; D: -
DNA: TGTGCCAGCAGTTTAGTGCAGGGAGGGTATGGCTACACCTTC; CDR3: CASSLVQGGYGYTF; J: TRBJ1-2; size: -; V: TRBV28; D: -
DNA: TGTGCCAGCAGTTACAGCGGGAGGGCCCGGGGGCAGTATTTT; CDR3: CASSYSGRARGQYF; J: TRBJ2-3; size: -; V: TRBV28; D: TRBD2
DNA: TGTGCCAGCAGCTTACAGGATTATGGCTACACCTTC; CDR3: CASSLQDYGYTF; J: TRBJ1-2; size: once; V: TRBV7-9; D: -
DNA: TGTGCCTGGAGTGTATCAGGGAATTCACCCCTCCACTTT; CDR3: CAWSVSGNSPLHF; J: TRBJ1-6; size: -; V: TRBV30; D: -
DNA: TGTGCCAGCAGCATCGACAGGACCAACCTGGGCTACACCTTC; CDR3: CASSIDRTNLGYTF; J: TRBJ1-2; size: -; V: TRBV6-5; D: -
DNA: TGTGCCATCAGTGAGTCGATCTTCGGGGAGGGGAGTCAGCCCCAGCATTTT; CDR3: CAISESIFGEGSQPQHF; J: TRBJ1-5; size: -; V: TRBV10-3; D: -
DNA: TGTGCCAGCAGCTTACAGGGGATCCCCGGGGAGCTGTTTTTT; CDR3: CASSLQGIPGELFF; J: TRBJ2-2; size: -; V: TRBV11-2; D: -
DNA: TGTGCCTGGAGTGGGCAGTATTATGGCTACACCTTC; CDR3: CAWSGQYYGYTF; J: TRBJ1-2; size: once; V: TRBV30; D: -
DNA: TGTGCCAGCAGCGTAAACGAGGGGGCTGGGGAGCCCCAGCATTTT; CDR3: CASSVNEGAGEPQHF; J: TRBJ1-5; size: -; V: TRBV9; D: TRBD1
DNA: TGTGCCAGCAGTGCATCCTCAACAGGGGATTCTTCGTACTATGGCTACACCTTC; CDR3: CASSASSTGDSSYYGYTF; J: TRBJ1-2; size: -; V: TRBV6-1; D: TRBD1
DNA: TGTGCCAGCAGCGCCGGGAGCCCAGATACGCAGTATTTT; CDR3: CASSAGSPDTQYF; J: TRBJ2-3; size: -; V: TRBV7-3; D: -
DNA: TGTGCCAGCAGCTCCAACATGGGAGGGGCTGGAAACACCATATATTTT; CDR3: CASSSNMGGAGNTIYF; J: TRBJ1-3; size: few; V: TRBV7-2; D: -
DNA: TGTGCCAGCAGTTTAGGAGGGGGCAGTGGAAACACCATATATTTT; CDR3: CASSLGGGSGNTIYF; J: TRBJ1-3; size: -; V: TRBV28; D: TRBD1
DNA: TGTGCCAGCAGCTTGGGGGCGCGGGGGGTCTCGGCCGGCTACACCTTC; CDR3: CASSLGARGVSAGYTF; J: TRBJ1-2; size: -; V: TRBV5-4; D: -
DNA: TGCGCCAGCAGTCTTGTGCCGAACCGTACAGGTTCTATAGCCAAAAACATTCAGTACTTC; CDR3: CASSLVPNRTGSIAKNIQYF; J: TRBJ2-4; size: few; V: TRBV23-1; D: -
DNA: TGCGCCAGCAGTTCCCACCGGGCGGGGGATACTTGGGATGAGCAGTTCTTC; CDR3: CASSSHRAGDTWDEQFF; J: TRBJ2-1; size: once; V: TRBV5-1; D: TRBD2
DNA: TGTGCCAGTAGTATGGGGACAGGGGGTATCCCGAACACCGGGGAGCTGTTTTTT; CDR3: CASSMGTGGIPNTGELFF; J: TRBJ2-2; size: -; V: TRBV19; D: TRBD1
DNA: TGTGCCACCGGGAGCTCCTACGAGCAGTACTTC; CDR3: CATGSSYEQYF; J: TRBJ2-7; size: -; V: TRBV28; D: -
DNA: TGTGCCAGCAGTTTAGAGCAGGGGCGGAACACCGGGGAGCTGTTTTTT; CDR3: CASSLEQGRNTGELFF; J: TRBJ2-2; size: -; V: TRBV28; D: -
DNA: TGTGCCAGCAGCCGACCTACAGGGGAGAACACTGAAGCTTTCTTT; CDR3: CASSRPTGENTEAFF; J: TRBJ1-1; size: -; V: TRBV3-1/TRBV3-2; D: TRBD1
DNA: TGTGCCAGCTCACCTAAGGGACATACCCTGAACACTGAAGCTTTCTTT; CDR3: CASSPKGHTLNTEAFF; J: TRBJ1-1; size: -; V: TRBV18; D: -
DNA: TGTGCCAGCATTGGTCTAGCGCCAGATACGCAGTATTTT; CDR3: CASIGLAPDTQYF; J: TRBJ2-3; size: few; V: TRBV2; D: -
DNA: TGTGCCAGCAGTACCTTCGGGGCAGATACGCAGTATTTT; CDR3: CASSTFGADTQYF; J: TRBJ2-3; size: -; V: TRBV6-4; D: -
DNA: TGTGCCAGCAGTCCATGGGGACAGGGCTATAATCAGCCCCAGCATTTT; CDR3: CASSPWGQGYNQPQHF; J: TRBJ1-5; size: -; V: TRBV28; D: TRBD1
DNA: TGTGCCAGCAGTTTATCTGGGGGCCTTCAGCCCCAGCATTTT; CDR3: CASSLSGGLQPQHF; J: TRBJ1-5; size: -; V: TRBV27; D: -
DNA: TGTGCCAGCAGCGTAGCTCGGGGGGCTAACACCGGGGAGCTGTTTTTT; CDR3: CASSVARGANTGELFF; J: TRBJ2-2; size: -; V: TRBV9; D: -
DNA: TGTGCCAGCAGTTTAGGACTCCTATCCGGCGGGGAGCAGTTCTTC; CDR3: CASSLGLLSGGEQFF; J: TRBJ2-1; size: -; V: TRBV28; D: -
DNA: TGTGCCATCAGGGGAGTCGAGGACGAGCAGTACTTC; CDR3: CAIRGVEDEQYF; J: TRBJ2-7; size: -; V: TRBV10-3; D: -